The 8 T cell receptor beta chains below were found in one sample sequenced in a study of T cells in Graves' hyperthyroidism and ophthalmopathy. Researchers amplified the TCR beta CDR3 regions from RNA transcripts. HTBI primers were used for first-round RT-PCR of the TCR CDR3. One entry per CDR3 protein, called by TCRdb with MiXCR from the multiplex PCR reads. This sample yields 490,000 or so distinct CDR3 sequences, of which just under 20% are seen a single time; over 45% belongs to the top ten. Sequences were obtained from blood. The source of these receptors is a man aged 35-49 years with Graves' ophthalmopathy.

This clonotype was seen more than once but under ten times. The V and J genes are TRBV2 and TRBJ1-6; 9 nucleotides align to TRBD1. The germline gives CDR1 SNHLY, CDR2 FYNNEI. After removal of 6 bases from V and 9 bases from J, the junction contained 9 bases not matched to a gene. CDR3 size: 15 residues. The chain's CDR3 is CASRILGTGTSPLHF. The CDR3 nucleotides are TGTGCCAGCAGGATTCTGGGGACAGGGACTTCACCCCTCCACTTT.

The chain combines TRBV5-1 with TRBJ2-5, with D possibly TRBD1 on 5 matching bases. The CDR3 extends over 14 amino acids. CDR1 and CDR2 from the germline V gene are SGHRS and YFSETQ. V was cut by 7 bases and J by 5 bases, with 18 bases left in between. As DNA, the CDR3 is TGCGCCAGCCAACTCCAAGGGGCGTGGGAGACCCAGTACTTC. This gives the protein CASQLQGAWETQYF.

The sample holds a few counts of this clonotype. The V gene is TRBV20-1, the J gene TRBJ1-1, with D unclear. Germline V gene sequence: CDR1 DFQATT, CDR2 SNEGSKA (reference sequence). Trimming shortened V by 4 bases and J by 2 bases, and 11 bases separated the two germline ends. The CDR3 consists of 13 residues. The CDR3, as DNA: TGCAGTGCTACGTTGACACTTAACACTGAAGCTTTCTTT. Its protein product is CSATLTLNTEAFF.

In DNA, the CDR3 is TGTGCCAGCTCACCACCGGTTCCGTCCTCCTACGAGCAGTACTTC. It is translated as CASSPPVPSSYEQYF. The chain employs TRBV18 and TRBJ2-7, with D unresolved. Germline V lookup: CDR1 KGHSH, CDR2 LQKENI. The CDR3 runs 15 residues. Trimming took off 0 bases at V and 0 bases at J, with 9 bases between the two ends.

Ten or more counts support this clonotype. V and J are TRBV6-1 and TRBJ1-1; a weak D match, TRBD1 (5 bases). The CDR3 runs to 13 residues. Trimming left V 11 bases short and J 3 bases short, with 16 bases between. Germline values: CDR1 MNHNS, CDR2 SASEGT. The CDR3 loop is CAVLTGHDTEAFF. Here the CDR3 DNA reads TGTGCCGTCCTAACAGGTCATGACACTGAAGCTTTCTTT.

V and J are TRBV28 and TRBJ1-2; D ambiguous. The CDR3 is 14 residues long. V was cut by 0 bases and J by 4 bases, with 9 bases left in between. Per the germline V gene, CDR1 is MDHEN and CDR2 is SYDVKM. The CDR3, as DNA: TGTGCCAGCAGTTTATGGGTGCAGTTCTATGGCTACACCTTC. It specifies CASSLWVQFYGYTF.

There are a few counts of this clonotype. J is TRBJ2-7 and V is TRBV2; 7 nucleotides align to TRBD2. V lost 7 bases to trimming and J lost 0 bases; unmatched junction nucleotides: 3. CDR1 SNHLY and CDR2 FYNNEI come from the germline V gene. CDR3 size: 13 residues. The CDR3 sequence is CASTGLSSYEQYF. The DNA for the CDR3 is TGTGCCAGCACGGGACTAAGCTCCTACGAGCAGTACTTC.

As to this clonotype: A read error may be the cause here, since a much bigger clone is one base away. The CDR3 bases are TGTGCCAGCGGCAGGGACAGGGGAAAACTGTTTTTT. Residues: CASGRDRGKLFF. The chain employs TRBV7-8 and TRBJ1-4, with TRBD1 matching over 10 bases. From germline, CDR1 is SGHVS and CDR2 FQNEAQ. The J segment lost 10 bases and the V segment lost 8 bases, leaving 4 bases of the junction unmatched. CDR3 length equals 12 residues.